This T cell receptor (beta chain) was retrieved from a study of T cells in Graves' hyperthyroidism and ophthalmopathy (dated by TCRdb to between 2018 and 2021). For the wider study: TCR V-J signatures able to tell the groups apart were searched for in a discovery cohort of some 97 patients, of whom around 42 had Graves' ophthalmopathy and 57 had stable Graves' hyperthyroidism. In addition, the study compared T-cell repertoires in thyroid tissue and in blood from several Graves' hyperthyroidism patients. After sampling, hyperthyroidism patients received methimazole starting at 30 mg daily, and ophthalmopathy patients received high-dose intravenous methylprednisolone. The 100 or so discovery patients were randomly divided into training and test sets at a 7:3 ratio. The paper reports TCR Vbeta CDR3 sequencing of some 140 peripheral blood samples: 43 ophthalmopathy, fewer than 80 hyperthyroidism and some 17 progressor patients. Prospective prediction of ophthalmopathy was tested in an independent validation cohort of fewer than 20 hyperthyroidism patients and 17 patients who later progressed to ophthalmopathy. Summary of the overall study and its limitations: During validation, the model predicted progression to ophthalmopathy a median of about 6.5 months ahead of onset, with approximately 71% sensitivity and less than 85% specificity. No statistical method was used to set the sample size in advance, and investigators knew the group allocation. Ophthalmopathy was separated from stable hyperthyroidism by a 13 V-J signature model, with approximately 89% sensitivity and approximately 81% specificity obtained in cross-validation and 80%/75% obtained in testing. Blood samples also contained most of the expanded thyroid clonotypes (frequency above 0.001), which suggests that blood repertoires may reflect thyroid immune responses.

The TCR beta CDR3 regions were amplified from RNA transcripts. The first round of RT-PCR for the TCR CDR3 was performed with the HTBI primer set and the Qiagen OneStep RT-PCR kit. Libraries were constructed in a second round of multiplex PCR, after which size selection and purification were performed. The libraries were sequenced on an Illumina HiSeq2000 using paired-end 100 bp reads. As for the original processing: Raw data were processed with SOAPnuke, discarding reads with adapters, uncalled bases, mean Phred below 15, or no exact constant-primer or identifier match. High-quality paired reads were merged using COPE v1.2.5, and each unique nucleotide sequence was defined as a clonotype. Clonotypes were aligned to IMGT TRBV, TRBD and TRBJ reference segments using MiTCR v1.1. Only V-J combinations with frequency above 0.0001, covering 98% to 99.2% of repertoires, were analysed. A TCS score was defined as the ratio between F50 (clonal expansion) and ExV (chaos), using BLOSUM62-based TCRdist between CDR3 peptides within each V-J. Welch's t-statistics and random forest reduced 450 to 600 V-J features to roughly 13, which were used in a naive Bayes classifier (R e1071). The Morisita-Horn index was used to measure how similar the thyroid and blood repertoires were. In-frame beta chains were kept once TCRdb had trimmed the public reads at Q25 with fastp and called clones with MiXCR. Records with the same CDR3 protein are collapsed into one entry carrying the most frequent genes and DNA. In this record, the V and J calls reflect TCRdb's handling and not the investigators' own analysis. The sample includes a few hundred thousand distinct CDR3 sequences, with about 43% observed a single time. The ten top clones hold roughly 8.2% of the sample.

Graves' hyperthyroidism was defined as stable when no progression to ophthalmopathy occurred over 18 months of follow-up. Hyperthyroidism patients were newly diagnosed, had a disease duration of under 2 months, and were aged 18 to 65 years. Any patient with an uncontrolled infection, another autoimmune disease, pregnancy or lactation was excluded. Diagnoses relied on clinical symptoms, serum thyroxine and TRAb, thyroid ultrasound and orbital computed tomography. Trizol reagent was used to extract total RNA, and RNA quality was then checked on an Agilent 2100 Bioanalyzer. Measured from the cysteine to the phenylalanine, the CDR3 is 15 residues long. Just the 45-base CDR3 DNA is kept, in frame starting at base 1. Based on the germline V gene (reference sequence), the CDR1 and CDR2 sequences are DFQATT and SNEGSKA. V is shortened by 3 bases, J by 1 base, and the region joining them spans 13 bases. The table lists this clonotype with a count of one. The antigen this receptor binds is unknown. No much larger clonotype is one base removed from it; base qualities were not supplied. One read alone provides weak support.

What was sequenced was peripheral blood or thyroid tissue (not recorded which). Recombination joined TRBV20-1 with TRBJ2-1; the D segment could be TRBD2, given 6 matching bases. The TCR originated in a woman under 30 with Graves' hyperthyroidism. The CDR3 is CSARPLARSYNEQFF. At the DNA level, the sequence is TGCAGTGCTAGGCCGCTAGCGCGATCCTACAATGAGCAGTTCTTC.